The rows below give T cell receptor beta chains drawn from one sample of a study of cytomegalovirus exposure and HLA in healthy donors. Here immunoSEQ multiplex PCR was the method, and the copy in TCRdb shows in-frame clones only, minus some. Here the sample spans some 140,000 clones, 76% being singletons. Sequencing was performed on PBMCs. The receptor set was obtained from a man aged 40-49 years in good health and CMV-seronegative. Both conserved end residues are part of each CDR3. The D gene is left open where the match is weak. Size tells how often a clone was seen (once, few, many) or the class of an expanded clone, and some rows leave it out.

D gene,J gene,clone size,V gene,CDR3 protein,CDR3 DNA
TRBD2,TRBJ2-2,NA,TRBV2,CASKTSGNTGELFF,TGTGCCAGCAAGACTAGCGGGAACACCGGGGAGCTGTTTTTT
TRBD1,TRBJ1-5,once,TRBV6-6,CASRGQGAYSNQPQHF,TGTGCCAGCCGAGGACAGGGGGCCTATAGCAATCAGCCCCAGCATTTT
NA,TRBJ2-7,few,TRBV11-2,CASSSQRTYEQYF,TGTGCCAGCAGCTCTCAGCGGACCTACGAGCAGTACTTC
TRBD1,TRBJ1-1,NA,TRBV2,CAGTGGNTEAFF,TGTGCCGGGACAGGGGGGAACACTGAAGCTTTCTTT
TRBD2,TRBJ2-7,NA,TRBV29-1,CSVESGRASGEQYF,TGCAGCGTTGAAAGCGGGAGGGCCTCTGGTGAGCAGTACTTC
NA,TRBJ1-1,NA,TRBV6-4,CASSESQGLGAFF,TGTGCCAGCAGTGAATCACAGGGCCTAGGAGCTTTCTTT
TRBD1,TRBJ2-7,once,TRBV2,CASSPGGYYEQYF,TGTGCCAGCAGCCCAGGGGGCTACTACGAGCAGTACTTC
NA,TRBJ2-5,once,TRBV14,CASSQSEGGILQYF,TGTGCCAGCAGCCAAAGCGAGGGGGGGATACTCCAGTACTTC
NA,TRBJ2-7,NA,TRBV18,CASSYYREEQYF,TGTGCCAGCTCATACTACAGGGAGGAGCAGTACTTC
TRBD2,TRBJ2-7,NA,TRBV19,CASSIGSGTSGRFRYEQYF,TGTGCCAGTAGTATTGGGAGCGGGACTAGCGGGAGATTCCGCTACGAGCAGTACTTC
TRBD2,TRBJ2-1,NA,TRBV4-1,CASSQDAPGTSGGVYYNEQFF,TGCGCCAGCAGCCAAGATGCGCCTGGGACTAGCGGGGGGGTATATTACAATGAGCAGTTCTTC